This T cell receptor (beta chain) was recorded in a study of blood T cell repertoires in COVID-19. Turning to the study itself: PBMCs, B-cell-depleted T cells, or T cells provided the cDNA or gDNA that made up the material.

Source study methods: The authors estimated nucleated cell counts from reference gene primer amplification. Sequenced by immunoSEQ multiplex PCR; TCRdb stores in-frame clones only, minus some. V, J and clone size derive from that table, while D and trimming were established from the DNA sequence. In the table there are some 140,000 clones, about 86% of which are singletons. The CDR3 loop spans 12 amino acids. V gave up 5 bases and J gave up 10 bases; unmatched junction bases: 7. Germline lookup yields CDR1 LGHDT and CDR2 YNNKEL (reference sequence). This clonotype was obtained from a woman in her sixties with acute or convalescent COVID-19. Sequencing was done on a sample of peripheral blood. V and J are TRBV3-1 (or the pseudogene TRBV3-2) and TRBJ1-1, with 7 nucleotides matching TRBD1. CDR3 DNA sequence: TGTGCCAGCAGCAAGGAGCAGGGGGGAGCTTTCTTT. Protein product: CASSKEQGGAFF.